Shown below are 31 T cell receptor beta chains from a single sample sequenced in a study of regulatory T cells in long-lasting Graves disease. Arm-PCR of CDR3 regions and iRepertoire HTBI primers were used to build TCR beta libraries. TCRdb reanalysed the multiplex PCR reads using MiXCR and keeps one entry per CDR3 protein. The data show a few hundred thousand distinct CDR3 sequences, 20% to 25% seen once. Indicated time point: persistent/refractory GD, antithyroid drugs over 5 years with positive TRAb. Researchers made the TCR library from RNA that was extracted from PBMCs. Sequences were derived from peripheral blood mononuclear cells (PBMCs), sampled when the disease was refractory, from a patient treated with antithyroid drugs. The receptors here all came from a female donor with Graves disease.

This clonotype was seen a few times. This sequence joins TRBV20-1 and TRBJ1-2; the match to TRBD1 covers 8 bases. Germline values: CDR1 DFQATT, CDR2 SNEGSKA (reference sequence). This CDR3 has 14 amino acids. Trimming took 3 bases from V and 3 from J; bases not matched to a gene: 6. Here the CDR3 reads CSASRQGIYYGYTF. Written as DNA, the CDR3 is TGCAGTGCTAGCCGACAGGGGATTTACTATGGCTACACCTTC.

This sequence joins TRBV19 and TRBJ1-2; the match to TRBD1 covers 7 bases. The CDR3 loop spans 13 amino acids. The trim removed 3 bases at V and 8 bases at J, leaving 6 bases unmatched. Germline CDR1 is LNHDA and CDR2 is SQIVND (reference sequence). The CDR3 protein is CASSISTGKGYTF. CDR3 coding DNA: TGTGCCAGTAGTATTTCGACAGGGAAAGGCTACACCTTC.

The genes are TRBV6-5 and TRBJ2-1; tentatively, D is TRBD1 or TRBD2 (5 bases each). Per the germline V gene, CDR1 is MNHEY and CDR2 is SVGAGI. The length of the CDR3 is 16 residues. V lost 2 bases to trimming and J lost 4 bases, with 15 bases between them. CDR3 sequence reads: CASSYRVGTVYNEQFF. The DNA for the CDR3 is TGTGCCAGCAGTTACCGGGTGGGGACGGTTTACAATGAGCAGTTCTTC.

This clonotype was seen only a few times. The chain uses TRBV7-6 and TRBJ2-7; no clear D gene. The CDR3 is 15 amino acids. Germline V lookup: CDR1 SGHVS, CDR2 FNYEAQ. V was cut by 2 bases and J by 1 base, with 12 bases left in between. The CDR3 loop is CASSLWQSRSYEQYF. The DNA for the CDR3 is TGTGCCAGCAGCTTATGGCAAAGCCGTTCCTACGAGCAGTACTTC.

The rearrangement uses TRBV13 and TRBJ1-5; D might be TRBD1 (5 bases). Deletions cut 0 bases from V and 2 bases from J, with 29 bases between. The CDR3 is 22 residues long. In germline, CDR1 is PRHDT, CDR2 FYEKMQ (reference sequence). The chain's CDR3 is CASSLGSGAGVSNWDGNQPQHF. In DNA form, the CDR3 reads TGTGCCAGCAGCTTAGGTTCGGGCGCGGGGGTTAGCAACTGGGATGGCAATCAGCCCCAGCATTTT.

This clonotype has a handful of counts. V is TRBV4-3 and J is TRBJ2-5; 12 nucleotides agree with TRBD1. This CDR3 has 16 residues. V shed 0 bases and J 4 bases; nucleotides not matched to a gene: 3. Germline V gene sequence: CDR1 LGHNA, CDR2 YSLEER. The CDR3 coding sequence is TGCGCCAGCAGCCAAGACGGGACAGGGGGCCCAGAGACCCAGTACTTC. As protein: CASSQDGTGGPETQYF.

This chain connects TRBV27 to TRBJ1-6, with 7 bases aligning to TRBD1. Germline loops: CDR1 MNHEY, CDR2 SMNVEV (reference sequence). V trimming: 4 bases; J trimming: 9 bases; junction bases outside the gene matches: 6. This CDR3 has 14 residues. The CDR3 DNA follows: TGTGCCAGCAGTTGGGGACAGCCGGGTTCACCCCTCCACTTT. Its translation is CASSWGQPGSPLHF.

This chain connects TRBV6-5 to TRBJ1-3; D is perhaps TRBD1 (6 bases). The CDR3 extends over 17 amino acids. CDR1 is MNHEY and CDR2 is SVGAGI in the germline V gene. V shed 0 bases and J shed 0 bases, with 12 bases lying between them. The CDR3 spells CASSYSRGAGSGNTIYF. The CDR3 DNA sequence: TGTGCCAGCAGTTACTCGCGGGGGGCAGGCTCTGGAAACACCATATATTTT.

The V gene is TRBV20-1, the J gene TRBJ2-2, with no clear D. The V and J ends lost 0 bases and 4 bases respectively, with 6 bases between them. Germline V gene sequence: CDR1 DFQATT, CDR2 SNEGSKA (reference sequence). This CDR3 spans 13 amino acids. DNA of the CDR3: TGCAGTGCTAGAGAGAGGCTCACCGGGGAGCTGTTTTTT. As protein: CSARERLTGELFF.

Note on this clonotype: It may be a read error: a sequence one base away is much more abundant. The chain combines TRBV20-1 with TRBJ1-4; 7 nucleotides match TRBD1. Germline values: CDR1 DFQATT, CDR2 SNEGSKA (reference sequence). The CDR3 is made up of 11 amino acids. The CDR3 region is CSAKGVGTASF. The CDR3 nucleotides are TGCAGTGCTAAGGGGGTAGGGACAGCGTCTTTT.

The V and J genes are TRBV6-1 and TRBJ2-7, with D possibly TRBD2 on 6 matching bases. Trimming removed 6 bases from V and 0 bases from J, with 15 bases in between. The CDR3 is made up of 15 amino acids. CDR1 is MNHNS and CDR2 is SASEGT in the germline V gene. The CDR3, as DNA: TGTGCCAGCAGAAAACTCGCGGGATACTCCTACGAGCAGTACTTC. Amino acid sequence: CASRKLAGYSYEQYF.

In its sample, this clonotype was seen a few times. V usage is TRBV10-3 and J usage is TRBJ2-7, with 7 bases aligning to TRBD1. The V and J ends lost 2 bases and 6 bases, in that order; junction bases with no gene match: 10. CDR3 size: 15 residues. Germline V lookup: CDR1 ENHRY, CDR2 SYGVKD. For the CDR3, the DNA is TGTGCCATCAGTGAGCCGTACGACAGGGCGGGCGAGCAGTACTTC. This encodes CAISEPYDRAGEQYF.

The genes are TRBV5-1 and TRBJ1-1; D is possibly TRBD1 (6 bases). CDR1 SGHRS and CDR2 YFSETQ come from the germline V gene. The CDR3 sequence is 16 residues long. Trimming took 3 bases from V and 4 from J, leaving 19 bases between them. The CDR3 bases are TGCGCCAGCAGCTCACTAAGGGGGAGAGGGGGCACTGAAGCTTTCTTT. It specifies CASSSLRGRGGTEAFF.

In this sample, this clonotype turned up a few times. A much larger clone lies one base from this, so it may be a read error. The V and J genes are TRBV27 and TRBJ2-7; 9 nucleotides agree with TRBD2. Germline CDR1 is MNHEY and CDR2 is SMNVEV (reference sequence). This CDR3 region has 14 residues. This chain's CDR3 is CTSRDFRTSDEQYF. The CDR3 coding sequence is TGTACCAGCAGGGACTTTAGGACTAGCGACGAGCAGTACTTC.

This clonotype was counted between two and nine times. V gene TRBV28 combines with J gene TRBJ1-3; maybe TRBD1 (5 bases). CDR1 is MDHEN, CDR2 SYDVKM, per germline. Trimming left V 5 bases short and J 0 bases short, with 14 bases between. The CDR3 extends over 16 amino acids. The CDR3 DNA reads TGTGCCAGCAGTCCCCTCGACAGAGACTCTGGAAACACCATATATTTT. Translating it yields CASSPLDRDSGNTIYF. Complete variable domain (other parts from reference TRBV28 and TRBJ1-3): DVKVTQSSRYLVKRTGEKVFLECVQDMDHENMFWYRQDPGLGLRLIYFSYDVKMKEKGDIPEGYSVSREKKERFSLILESASTNQTSMYLCASSPLDRDSGNTIYFGEGSWLTVV.

This clonotype was picked up many times. The chain employs TRBV2 and TRBJ1-5, with a possible D match to TRBD1 (6 bases). CDR1 SNHLY and CDR2 FYNNEI come from the germline V gene. V was pared by 7 bases and J by 3 bases, with 10 bases between. CDR3 size: 13 residues. CDR3 in amino acids: CASKRDNNQPQHF. The DNA for the CDR3 is TGTGCCAGCAAAAGGGACAACAATCAGCCCCAGCATTTT.

This clonotype was counted between two and nine times. CDR3 residues: CSADTSGQGSNEQFF. Here the CDR3 DNA reads TGCAGTGCTGACACATCGGGACAGGGCTCCAATGAGCAGTTCTTC. V is TRBV20-1 and J is TRBJ2-1; 9 nucleotides match TRBD1. The CDR3 extends over 15 amino acids. Trimming took 5 bases from V and 6 from J; bases not matched to a gene: 11. CDR1 and CDR2 from the germline V gene are DFQATT and SNEGSKA (reference sequence).

The chain is built from TRBV7-2 and TRBJ2-4; 7 bases line up with TRBD2. The CDR3 extends over 13 amino acids. V gave up 5 bases and J gave up 8 bases; unmatched junction bases: 6. Germline values: CDR1 SGHTA, CDR2 FQGNSA. Written as DNA, the CDR3 is TGTGCCAGCAGCCCCCGCCGGGGGGACATTCAGTACTTC. It codes for CASSPRRGDIQYF.

V and J are TRBV9 and TRBJ2-7; 8 bases line up with TRBD1. Germline loops: CDR1 SGDLS, CDR2 YYNGEE. The ends lost 3 bases at V and 6 bases at J; junction bases unmatched: 2. The CDR3 is made up of 12 amino acids. For the CDR3, the DNA is TGTGCCAGCAGCGGAACAGGGGGCGAGCAGTACTTC. Translation: CASSGTGGEQYF.

This clonotype has a count of ten or more. This rearrangement joins TRBV12-3 or TRBV12-4 to TRBJ1-1; tentatively, D is TRBD1 (6 bases). V shed 3 bases and J shed 0 bases, with 35 bases lying between them. The CDR3 sequence is 23 residues long. The CDR3: CASSFEIFGQGLRSSNLNTEAFF. The DNA of the CDR3 is TGTGCCAGCAGTTTTGAAATATTTGGTCAGGGGCTTAGGTCGTCCAACTTGAACACTGAAGCTTTCTTT.

This clonotype was found once. The V gene is TRBV11-3, the J gene TRBJ2-3; 12 bases map to TRBD2. Germline CDR1 SGHNT, CDR2 YENEEA. The trim removed 5 bases at V and 2 bases at J, leaving 8 bases unmatched. The CDR3 runs to 17 residues. CDR3 sequence: CASSPGLAGPTTDTQYF. The CDR3 coding sequence is TGTGCCAGCAGCCCCGGACTAGCGGGACCCACCACAGATACGCAGTATTTT.

In the case of this clonotype: At one of its ends the junction is not consistent with the germline gene, which may arise from a read error. V gene TRBV7-9 combines with J gene TRBJ1-1; D ambiguous. There are 14 residues in the CDR3. Germline V lookup: CDR1 SEHNR, CDR2 FQNEAQ (reference sequence). CDR3 amino acids: CASSLVALNTEVFF. The CDR3 DNA reads as TGTGCCAGCAGCTTAGTAGCGCTGAACACTGAAGTTTTCTTT. Full variable domain (outside the CDR3, taken from reference TRBV7-9 and TRBJ1-1): DTGVSQNPRHKITKRGQNVTFRCDPISEHNRLYWYRQTLGQGPEFLTYFQNEAQLEKSRLLSDRFSAERPKGSFSTLEIQRTEQGDSAMYLCASSLVALNTEVFFGQGTRLTVV.

As for this clonotype: Just one base apart from a much larger clone, this may be a read error. The V call is TRBV20-1, the J call TRBJ2-7; TRBD1 matches at 7 bases. Per the germline V gene, CDR1 is DFQATT and CDR2 is SNEGSKA (reference sequence). This CDR3 is built from 13 residues. CDR3 in amino acids: CSASSRGSHELYF. The CDR3 bases are TGCAGTGCTAGTTCCAGGGGGAGCCACGAGCTGTACTTC.

This clonotype was counted a few times. This chain's CDR3 is CASSLGGAAYDYEQYF. The CDR3 nucleotides are TGCGCCAGCAGCTTGGGGGGGGCCGCGTATGATTACGAGCAGTACTTC. The V and J genes are TRBV5-1 and TRBJ2-7; D may match TRBD1 or TRBD2 (6 bases each). This CDR3 is built from 16 residues. Trimming shortened V by 0 bases and J by 4 bases, and 17 bases separated the two germline ends. In germline, CDR1 is SGHRS, CDR2 YFSETQ.

The chain employs TRBV6-1 and TRBJ1-6; 8 nucleotides match TRBD1. The V segment lost 6 bases and the J segment 13 bases; nucleotides outside the gene matches: 8. The CDR3 is 13 amino acids. The germline gives CDR1 MNHNS, CDR2 SASEGT. The CDR3 nucleotides read TGTGCCAGCAGATCCGGGACAGGTGCTCCCCTCCACTTT. Residues: CASRSGTGAPLHF.

The rearrangement links TRBV29-1 to TRBJ2-2, with D perhaps TRBD1 (6 bases). CDR1 and CDR2 (germline): SQVTM, ANQGSEA. V lost 0 bases, J lost 3 bases, and 14 bases lay in between. This CDR3 is built from 16 residues. In nucleotides, the CDR3 is TGCAGCGTTGAAGATCGAATGGGGGCTCACACCGGGGAGCTGTTTTTT. Its protein product is CSVEDRMGAHTGELFF.

In the case of this clonotype: This may come from a read error, since a much larger clone is one base off. The chain joins TRBV20-1 to TRBJ2-7; D is unclear. CDR1 is DFQATT and CDR2 is SNEGSKA in the germline V gene (reference sequence). V lost 3 bases, J lost 8 bases, and 14 bases lay in between. There are 12 residues in the CDR3. In DNA, the CDR3 is TGCAGTGCTAGTGAACGGAGCGATAAGCAGTACTTC. Its translation is CSASERSDKQYF.

This chain connects TRBV29-1 to TRBJ2-4; 10 nucleotides match TRBD1. The CDR3 has 14 amino acids. CDR1 and CDR2 from the germline V gene are SQVTM and ANQGSEA. J gave up 6 bases and V 3 bases, and 5 bases lay outside the gene matches. The CDR3 here is CSVDRQGAGNIQYF. CDR3 DNA: TGCAGCGTTGACAGACAGGGGGCGGGAAACATTCAGTACTTC.

This clonotype was observed many times. This chain links TRBV7-2 with TRBJ2-7; D is tentatively TRBD1 or TRBD2 (5 bases each). V dropped 1 base and J dropped 1 base, with 8 bases sitting between them. The length of the CDR3 is 14 residues. Germline assignment: CDR1 SGHTA and CDR2 FQGNSA. The CDR3: CASSLGDVSYEQYF. The CDR3 DNA follows: TGTGCCAGCAGCTTAGGGGACGTATCCTACGAGCAGTACTTC.

The V call is TRBV6-1, the J call TRBJ1-2; D is ambiguous. V lost 8 bases and J 0 bases, leaving 7 bases between the germline ends. Germline CDR1 MNHNS, CDR2 SASEGT. The CDR3 totals 12 residues. CDR3 coding DNA: TGTGCCAGCGCGCAGGCTAACTATGGCTACACCTTC. As protein: CASAQANYGYTF.

A few counts support this clonotype. The chain carries TRBV4-3 and TRBJ2-2, with D possibly matching TRBD2 (6 bases). Trimming removed 0 bases at V and 5 bases at J, with 16 bases between. The CDR3 has 17 residues. The V gene's germline CDR1 is LGHNA and CDR2 YSLEER. The CDR3: CASSQDLGSGPTGELFF. The DNA for the CDR3 is TGCGCCAGCAGCCAAGATCTGGGTAGCGGCCCTACCGGGGAGCTGTTTTTT.